Listed here are 18 T cell receptor beta chains from one sample, sequenced in a study of OX40 agonist ivuxolimab in advanced cancers. Measured with immunoSEQ multiplex PCR; TCRdb has only the in-frame clones, and not every one. Of some 80,000 clones in the sample, about 86% were seen once. This material consisted of CD4+ or CD8+ T cells sorted from blood, taken in a trial of the OX40 agonist ivuxolimab. These receptors were collected from an adult with an advanced solid tumor such as melanoma, head and neck, liver or kidney cancer.

The chain recombines TRBV14 with TRBJ2-2; 7 bases fit TRBD2. With 3 bases clipped from V and 2 bases from J, the junction kept 12 bases outside the gene matches. CDR3 length: 18 amino acids. CDR1 and CDR2 from the germline V gene are SGHDN and FVKESK. CDR3: CASSHLRGRGTNTGELFF. The DNA of the CDR3 is TGTGCCAGCAGCCACCTCCGGGGGAGGGGCACTAACACCGGGGAGCTGTTTTTT. Combining the CDR3 with reference TRBV14 and TRBJ2-2 gives the whole variable domain EAGVTQFPSHSVIEKGQTVTLRCDPISGHDNLYWYRRVMGKEIKFLLHFVKESKQDESGMPNNRFLAERTGGTYSTLKVQPAELEDSGVYFCASSHLRGRGTNTGELFFGEGSRLTVL.

The V gene is TRBV18, the J gene TRBJ2-5; no definite D call. CDR1 and CDR2 (germline): KGHSH, LQKENI. This CDR3 comprises 13 residues. Deletions cut 6 bases from V and 3 bases from J, with 11 bases between. The CDR3 reads CASSGRTEETQYF. For the CDR3, the DNA is TGTGCCAGCTCGGGTCGGACCGAAGAGACCCAGTACTTC.

This clone has a handful of counts. The V and J genes are TRBV4-1 and TRBJ1-5, with TRBD1 as a possible D gene (5 bases). This CDR3 spans 15 amino acids. Germline CDR1 and CDR2: MGHRA and YSYEKL. V was trimmed by 1 base and J by 2 bases, leaving 9 bases between them. Here the CDR3 DNA reads TGCGCCAGCAGCCAAGTAGAGACAGGCAATCAGCCCCAGCATTTT. This encodes CASSQVETGNQPQHF.

The chain uses TRBV10-3 and TRBJ2-3; weak D call: TRBD2 (5 bases). V lost 0 bases and J 5 bases, leaving 6 bases between the germline ends. The CDR3 contains 13 residues. CDR1 is ENHRY and CDR2 is SYGVKD in the germline V gene. CDR3: CAISESREDTQYF. CDR3 bases: TGTGCCATCAGTGAGTCGAGGGAAGATACGCAGTATTTT.

The genes are TRBV13 and TRBJ1-4; tentatively, D is TRBD1 (5 bases). Germline V CDR1 and CDR2: PRHDT, FYEKMQ (reference sequence). The V and J ends lost 0 bases and 5 bases respectively, with 10 bases between them. CDR3 length equals 15 residues. The CDR3 region is CASSLGGRQNEKLFF. As DNA, the CDR3 is TGTGCCAGCAGCTTAGGTGGGAGACAGAATGAAAAACTGTTTTTT.

The chain links TRBV30 to TRBJ2-3; D gene uncertain. The germline CDR1 and CDR2 sequences are GTSNPN and SVGIG (reference sequence). Trimming took off 2 bases at V and 6 bases at J, with 9 bases between the two ends. The CDR3 spans 12 residues. The CDR3 DNA reads TGTGCCTGGAGTTCCTTGAGGGATACGCAGTATTTT. Its translation: CAWSSLRDTQYF. The variable domain in full, with the rest retrieved from reference TRBV30 and TRBJ2-3, is SQTIHQWPATLVQPVGSPLSLECTVEGTSNPNLYWYRQAAGRGLQLLFYSVGIGQISSEVPQNLSASRPQDRQFILSSKKLLLSDSGFYLCAWSSLRDTQYFGPGTRLTVL.

The chain uses TRBV18 and TRBJ2-7, with a tentative D call TRBD1 (7 bases). With 1 base removed from V and 3 bases from J, the gap between germline ends came to 13 bases. Germline V lookup: CDR1 KGHSH, CDR2 LQKENI. The CDR3 totals 15 residues. The CDR3 DNA reads TGTGCCAGCTCACCACAGGAGGGACAGAACTACGAGCAGTACTTC. Its protein is CASSPQEGQNYEQYF.

The chain uses TRBV6-1 and TRBJ1-4, with TRBD1 matching over 7 bases. This CDR3 has 15 residues. V dropped 3 bases and J dropped 6; count of bases not matched to a gene: 7. Germline loops: CDR1 MNHNS, CDR2 SASEGT. CDR3 sequence reads: CASSEQGGFHEKLFF. CDR3 coding DNA: TGTGCCAGCAGTGAGCAGGGGGGGTTTCATGAAAAACTGTTTTTT.

This chain connects TRBV29-1 to TRBJ2-3; possibly TRBD1 for D (6 bases). V dropped 0 bases and J dropped 3 bases, with 13 bases sitting between them. Germline V gives CDR1 SQVTM, CDR2 ANQGSEA. The CDR3 spans 15 residues. Here the CDR3 reads CSVEDQQGWTDTQYF. The CDR3 DNA follows: TGCAGCGTTGAAGACCAACAGGGATGGACAGATACGCAGTATTTT.

This rearrangement joins TRBV9 to TRBJ1-2; tentatively, D is TRBD1 (5 bases). Germline CDR1 reads SGDLS; CDR2 reads YYNGEE. The CDR3 has 15 residues. The germline V and J ends were trimmed by 0 bases and 2 bases, with 11 bases remaining between them. CDR3 in amino acids: CASSVDLGLNYGYTF. CDR3 nucleotide sequence: TGTGCCAGCAGCGTAGATCTGGGGCTCAACTATGGCTACACCTTC.

The rearrangement uses TRBV10-3 and TRBJ1-6, with D hard to call. The CDR3 has 14 amino acids. Germline V CDR1 and CDR2: ENHRY, SYGVKD. With 6 bases removed from V and 8 bases from J, the gap between germline ends came to 14 bases. The CDR3 DNA reads as TGTGCCATCAGGCGTGATTTGGAGGATTCACCCCTCCACTTT. It translates to CAIRRDLEDSPLHF.

V usage is TRBV5-1 and J usage is TRBJ2-5; 10 nucleotides match TRBD2. Germline V gene sequence: CDR1 SGHRS, CDR2 YFSETQ. V gave up 4 bases and J gave up 6 bases; unmatched junction bases: 12. The CDR3 contains 16 residues. CDR3 DNA sequence: TGCGCCAGCAGCATAGAAGCGGGGGGGCAAGGGAAGACCCAGTACTTC. It translates to CASSIEAGGQGKTQYF.

The chain combines TRBV28 with TRBJ2-7; 9 bases are a match to TRBD1. CDR1 is MDHEN, CDR2 SYDVKM, per germline. CDR3 size: 17 residues. V lost 2 bases and J lost 0; bases outside the gene matches: 8. The CDR3: CASSLGANRGLSYEQYF. The CDR3 nucleotides are TGTGCCAGCAGTTTAGGGGCAAACAGGGGGCTCTCCTACGAGCAGTACTTC.

Worth noting for this clone: At the DNA level, this CDR3 is encoded by other sequences in the same sample as well. V and J are TRBV5-1 and TRBJ2-7, with a tentative D call TRBD1 (5 bases). The CDR3 contains 12 residues. Germline loops: CDR1 SGHRS, CDR2 YFSETQ. The ends were cut back, 0 bases at V and 4 bases at J, with 5 bases in the middle. The CDR3 DNA is TGCGCCAGCAGCTTGGGACAGTACGAGCAGTACTTC. This encodes CASSLGQYEQYF.

The chain combines TRBV27 with TRBJ2-1; D gene ambiguous. The V and J ends lost 3 bases and 10 bases respectively, with 19 bases between them. Germline assignment: CDR1 MNHEY and CDR2 SMNVEV (reference sequence). This CDR3 comprises 15 residues. Here the CDR3 DNA reads TGTGCCAGCAGTTTGCGAAGGTACGGTGAAGGGGAGCAGTTCTTC. It translates to CASSLRRYGEGEQFF.

This clone was observed once. This chain joins TRBV19 and TRBJ2-2; D may be TRBD2 (6 bases). The V and J ends lost 2 bases and 7 bases respectively, with 8 bases between them. Germline V gene data show CDR1 as LNHDA and CDR2 as SQIVND (reference sequence). CDR3 length: 13 residues. CDR3 amino acids: CASSIQRVGELFF. CDR3 sequence (DNA): TGTGCCAGTAGTATACAGCGGGTCGGGGAGCTGTTTTTT.

The chain employs TRBV5-1 and TRBJ1-3; D is perhaps TRBD1 (5 bases). CDR3 length equals 17 residues. Between the trimmed V and J ends, which lost 1 base and 0 bases, there was a span of 14 bases. Looked up from germline, CDR1 is SGHRS and CDR2 is YFSETQ. The CDR3 is CASSLSLQGSSGNTIYF. CDR3 bases: TGCGCCAGCAGCTTGAGCCTTCAGGGCAGCTCTGGAAACACCATATATTTT.

Comments on this clone: The junction departs from germline at one end; a sequencing error may be responsible. This chain joins TRBV6-5 and TRBJ1-1; no firm D call. The CDR3 is 14 amino acids. The germline gives CDR1 MNHEY, CDR2 SVGAGI. The CDR3 nucleotides are TGTGCCAGCAGGTACTTTGGGGAGAACACTGAAGCTTTCTTT. Protein sequence: CASRYFGENTEAFF.